This T cell receptor beta chain was obtained from a study of blood T cell repertoires in COVID-19. About the study: Specimens from acute and convalescent COVID-19 originated in the United States, Italy and Spain. PBMCs, B-cell-depleted T cells, or T cells provided the cDNA or gDNA that made up the material.

The germline V gene has CDR1 SNHLY and CDR2 FYNNEI. V was shortened by 1 base and J by 6 bases, with 14 bases between the two germline ends. The CDR3 runs to 15 residues. Some clones are missing from TCRdb's copy, which holds only in-frame ones; the method was immunoSEQ multiplex PCR. This sample has tens of thousands of clones, with about 90% found just once. This receptor was obtained from a woman in her seventies with acute or convalescent COVID-19. The chain employs TRBV2 and TRBJ2-3, with TRBD1 as a possible D gene (6 bases). The sample consisted of peripheral blood. This CDR3 reads CASSEGGPYRDTQYF. CDR3 coding DNA: TGTGCCAGCAGTGAAGGGGGGCCGTACAGGGATACGCAGTATTTT.